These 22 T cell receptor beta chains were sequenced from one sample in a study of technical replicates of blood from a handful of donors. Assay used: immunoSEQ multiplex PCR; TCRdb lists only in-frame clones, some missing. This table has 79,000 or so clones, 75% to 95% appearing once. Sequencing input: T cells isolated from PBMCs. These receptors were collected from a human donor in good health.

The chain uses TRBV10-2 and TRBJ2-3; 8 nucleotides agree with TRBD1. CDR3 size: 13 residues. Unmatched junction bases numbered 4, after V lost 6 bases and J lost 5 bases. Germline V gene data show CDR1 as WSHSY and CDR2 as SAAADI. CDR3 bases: TGCGCCAGCAGAGAACAGGGGGAAGATACGCAGTATTTT. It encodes CASREQGEDTQYF.

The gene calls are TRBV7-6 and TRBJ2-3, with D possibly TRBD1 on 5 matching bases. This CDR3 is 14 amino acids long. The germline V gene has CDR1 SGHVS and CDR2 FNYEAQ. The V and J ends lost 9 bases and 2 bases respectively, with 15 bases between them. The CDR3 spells CASGGREITDTQYF. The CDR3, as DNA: TGTGCCAGTGGCGGCAGGGAAATCACAGATACGCAGTATTTT.

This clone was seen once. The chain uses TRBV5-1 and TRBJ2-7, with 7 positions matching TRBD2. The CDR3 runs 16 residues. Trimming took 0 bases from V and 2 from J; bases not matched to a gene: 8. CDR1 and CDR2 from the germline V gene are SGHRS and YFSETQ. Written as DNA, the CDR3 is TGCGCCAGCAGCTTGGGTTTCAGGACTAGACCCTACGAGCAGTACTTC. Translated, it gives CASSLGFRTRPYEQYF.

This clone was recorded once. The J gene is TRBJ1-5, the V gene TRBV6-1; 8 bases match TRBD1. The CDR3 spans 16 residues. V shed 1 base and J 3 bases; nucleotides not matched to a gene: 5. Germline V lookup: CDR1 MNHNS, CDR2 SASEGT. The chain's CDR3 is CASSEGTGSSNQPQHF. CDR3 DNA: TGTGCCAGCAGTGAAGGGACAGGGAGCTCCAATCAGCCCCAGCATTTT.

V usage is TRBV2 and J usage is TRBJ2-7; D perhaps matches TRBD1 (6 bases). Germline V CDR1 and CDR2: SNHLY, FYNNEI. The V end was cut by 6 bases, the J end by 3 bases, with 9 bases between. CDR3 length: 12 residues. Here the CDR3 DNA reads TGTGCCAGCAGGGACAGTATCTACGAGCAGTACTTC. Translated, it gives CASRDSIYEQYF.

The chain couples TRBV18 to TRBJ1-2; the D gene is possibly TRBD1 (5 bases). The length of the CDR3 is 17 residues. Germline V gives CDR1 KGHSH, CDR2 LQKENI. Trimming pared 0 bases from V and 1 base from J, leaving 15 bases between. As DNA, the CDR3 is TGTGCCAGCTCACCACCGATGGGCAGGGCCGGTAACTATGGCTACACCTTC. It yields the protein CASSPPMGRAGNYGYTF.

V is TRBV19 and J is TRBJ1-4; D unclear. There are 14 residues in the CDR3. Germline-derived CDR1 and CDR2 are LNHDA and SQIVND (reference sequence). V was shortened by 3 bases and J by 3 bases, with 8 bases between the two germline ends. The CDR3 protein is CASSIGTANEKLFF. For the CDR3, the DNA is TGTGCCAGTAGTATTGGTACAGCTAATGAAAAACTGTTTTTT.

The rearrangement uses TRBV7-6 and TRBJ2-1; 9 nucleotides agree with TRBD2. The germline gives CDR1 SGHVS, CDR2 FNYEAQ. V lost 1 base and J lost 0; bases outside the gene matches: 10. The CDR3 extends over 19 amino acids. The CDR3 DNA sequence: TGTGCCAGCAGCTTAGATCCCCCAGCGGGGGGAAGCTCCTACAATGAGCAGTTCTTC. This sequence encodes CASSLDPPAGGSSYNEQFF.

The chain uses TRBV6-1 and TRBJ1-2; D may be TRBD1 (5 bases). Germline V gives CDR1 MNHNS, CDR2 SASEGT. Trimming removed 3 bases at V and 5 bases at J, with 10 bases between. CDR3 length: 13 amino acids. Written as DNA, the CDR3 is TGTGCCAGCAGTGAGCAGGGCAGGTATGGCTACACCTTC. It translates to CASSEQGRYGYTF.

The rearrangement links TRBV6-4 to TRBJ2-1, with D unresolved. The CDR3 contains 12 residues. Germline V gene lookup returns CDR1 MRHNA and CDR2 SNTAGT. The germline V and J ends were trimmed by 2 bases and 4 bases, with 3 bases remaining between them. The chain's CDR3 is CASSDQYNEQFF. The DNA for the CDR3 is TGTGCCAGCAGTGACCAGTACAATGAGCAGTTCTTC.

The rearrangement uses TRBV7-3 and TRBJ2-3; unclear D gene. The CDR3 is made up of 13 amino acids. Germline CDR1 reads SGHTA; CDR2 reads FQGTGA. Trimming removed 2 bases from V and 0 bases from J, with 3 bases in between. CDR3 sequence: CASSLASTDTQYF. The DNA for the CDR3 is TGTGCCAGCAGCTTAGCGAGCACAGATACGCAGTATTTT.

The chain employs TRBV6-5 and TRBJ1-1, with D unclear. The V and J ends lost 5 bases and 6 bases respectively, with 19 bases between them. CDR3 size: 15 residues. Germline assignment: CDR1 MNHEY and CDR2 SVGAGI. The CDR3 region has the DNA TGTGCCAGCAGTCTACTTTCATCGGGGAATCCTGAAGCTTTCTTT. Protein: CASSLLSSGNPEAFF.

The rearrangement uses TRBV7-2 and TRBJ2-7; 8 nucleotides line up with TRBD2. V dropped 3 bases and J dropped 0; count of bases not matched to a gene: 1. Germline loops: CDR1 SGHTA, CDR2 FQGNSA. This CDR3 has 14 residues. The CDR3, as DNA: TGTGCCAGCAGCTTGGCGGGGGGCTCCTACGAGCAGTACTTC. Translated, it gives CASSLAGGSYEQYF.

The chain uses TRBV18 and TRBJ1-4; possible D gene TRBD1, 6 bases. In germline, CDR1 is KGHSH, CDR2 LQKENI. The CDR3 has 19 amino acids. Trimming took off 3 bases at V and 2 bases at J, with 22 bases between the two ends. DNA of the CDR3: TGTGCCAGCTCACCGGTTTGGTTTGGGGGCCGCGGCACTAATGAAAAACTGTTTTTT. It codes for CASSPVWFGGRGTNEKLFF.

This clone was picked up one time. The CDR3 reads CASSLDDRAQDYGYTF. DNA of the CDR3: TGTGCCAGCAGCTTAGACGACAGGGCGCAGGACTATGGCTACACCTTC. The rearrangement joins TRBV7-6 to TRBJ1-2; TRBD1 matches 7 bases. This CDR3 region has 16 residues. Germline V gene data show CDR1 as SGHVS and CDR2 as FNYEAQ. Trimming at V came to 1 base and at J to 3 bases, leaving 8 bases not matched to a gene.

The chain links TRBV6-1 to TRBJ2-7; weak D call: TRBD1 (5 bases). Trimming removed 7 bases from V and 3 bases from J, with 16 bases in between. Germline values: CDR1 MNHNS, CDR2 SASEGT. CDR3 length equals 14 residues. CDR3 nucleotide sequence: TGTGCCAGCACCCCACGGATAGGGGACTACGAGCAGTACTTC. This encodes CASTPRIGDYEQYF.

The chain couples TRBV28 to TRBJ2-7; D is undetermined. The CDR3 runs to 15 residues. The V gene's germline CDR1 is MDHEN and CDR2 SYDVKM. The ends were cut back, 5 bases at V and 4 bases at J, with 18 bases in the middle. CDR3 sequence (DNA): TGTGCCAGCAGTCCTGACAAGTTAGTGGGTTACGAGCAGTACTTC. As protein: CASSPDKLVGYEQYF.

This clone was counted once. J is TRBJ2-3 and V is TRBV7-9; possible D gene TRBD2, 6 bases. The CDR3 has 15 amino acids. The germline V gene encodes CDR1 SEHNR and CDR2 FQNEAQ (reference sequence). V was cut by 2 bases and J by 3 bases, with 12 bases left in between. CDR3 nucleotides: TGTGCCAGCAGCTTATTTTCCGGGGGAACAGATACGCAGTATTTT. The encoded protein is CASSLFSGGTDTQYF.

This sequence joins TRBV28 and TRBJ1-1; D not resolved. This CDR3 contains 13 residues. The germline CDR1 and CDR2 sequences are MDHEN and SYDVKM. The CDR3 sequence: CVSRAREVTEAFF. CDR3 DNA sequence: TGTGTCTCCCGTGCGAGGGAGGTCACTGAAGCTTTCTTT.

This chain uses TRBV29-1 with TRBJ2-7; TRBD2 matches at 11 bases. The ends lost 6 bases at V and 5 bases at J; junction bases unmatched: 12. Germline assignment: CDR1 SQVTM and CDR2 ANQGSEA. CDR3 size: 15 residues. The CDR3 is CSVRLAGTMLHEQYF. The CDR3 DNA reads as TGCAGCGTCCGACTAGCGGGAACCATGTTACACGAGCAGTACTTC.

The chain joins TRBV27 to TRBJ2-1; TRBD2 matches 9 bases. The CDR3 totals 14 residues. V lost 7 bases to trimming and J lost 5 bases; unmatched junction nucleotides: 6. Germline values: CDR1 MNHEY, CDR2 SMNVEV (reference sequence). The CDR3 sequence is CASTPGTSNNEQFF. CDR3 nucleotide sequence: TGTGCCAGCACACCCGGGACTAGCAACAATGAGCAGTTCTTC.

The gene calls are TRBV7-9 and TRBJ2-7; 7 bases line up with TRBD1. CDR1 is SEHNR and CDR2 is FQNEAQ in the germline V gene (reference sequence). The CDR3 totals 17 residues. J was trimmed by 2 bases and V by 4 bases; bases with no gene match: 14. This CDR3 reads CASSSRLTGQNTYEQYF. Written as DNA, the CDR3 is TGTGCCAGCAGCTCTCGACTGACGGGACAGAATACCTACGAGCAGTACTTC.